This T cell receptor beta chain originates from a study of T cells in Graves' hyperthyroidism and ophthalmopathy. Across the whole study: Peripheral blood collection took place at initial diagnosis, before any treatment. Study conclusions and caveats: Within blood appeared most thyroid clonotypes that had expanded above 0.001. Ophthalmopathy was identified by the model a median about 6 months ahead of onset.

This clonotype came up a few times. What it binds is not known. From less than 13 ml of fresh peripheral blood, PBMCs were isolated. Using RNA transcripts as the source, TCR beta CDR3 regions were amplified. The HTBI primer set drove a first-round RT-PCR of the TCR CDR3. TCRdb ran MiXCR on the multiplex PCR reads and lists one entry per CDR3 protein. Here the sample spans under 750,000 distinct CDR3 sequences, about 17% being singletons. The sequence came from a woman in her forties or fifties with Graves' hyperthyroidism that later progressed to Graves' ophthalmopathy. Material for sequencing was blood.

Here the CDR3 reads CASSPQDSFGDTQYF. In nucleotides, the CDR3 is TGTGCCAGCTCACCACAAGACTCGTTTGGGGATACGCAGTATTTT. This chain joins TRBV18 and TRBJ2-3, with D unclear. The germline V gene encodes CDR1 KGHSH and CDR2 LQKENI. Trimming took off 1 base at V and 6 bases at J, with 14 bases between the two ends. This CDR3 comprises 15 residues.